This T cell receptor (beta chain) was observed in a study of blood T cell repertoires in COVID-19. CDR3 size: 15 residues. Method: immunoSEQ multiplex PCR; TCRdb's copy keeps in-frame clones and lacks some. The sample shows 150,000 to 200,000 clones, around 87% of them seen only once. This chain links TRBV21-1 with TRBJ2-5; the table assigns TRBD2, which was not confirmed against the DNA. TRBV21-1 is a pseudogene segment. The sequenced sample consisted of peripheral blood. The origin of this receptor is a man aged 35-49 years with active or convalescent COVID-19. This chain's CDR3 is CASSKDAEGKETQYF. The CDR3 coding sequence is TGTGCCAGCAGCAAAGATGCGGAGGGGAAAGAGACCCAGTACTTC.